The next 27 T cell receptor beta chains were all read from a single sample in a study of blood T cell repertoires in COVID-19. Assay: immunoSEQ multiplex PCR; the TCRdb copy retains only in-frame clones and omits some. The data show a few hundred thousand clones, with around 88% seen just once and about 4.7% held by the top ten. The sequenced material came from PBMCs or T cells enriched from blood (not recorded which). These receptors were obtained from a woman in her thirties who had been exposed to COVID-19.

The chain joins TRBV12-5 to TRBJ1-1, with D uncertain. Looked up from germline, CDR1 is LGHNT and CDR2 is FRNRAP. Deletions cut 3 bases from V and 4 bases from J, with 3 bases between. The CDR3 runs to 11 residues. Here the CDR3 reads CASGFSTEAFF. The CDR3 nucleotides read TGTGCTAGTGGTTTCTCCACTGAAGCTTTCTTT.

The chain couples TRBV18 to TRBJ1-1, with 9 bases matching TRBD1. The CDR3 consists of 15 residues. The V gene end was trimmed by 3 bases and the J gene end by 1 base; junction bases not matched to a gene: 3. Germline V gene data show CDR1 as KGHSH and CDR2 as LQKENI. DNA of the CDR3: TGTGCCAGCTCACCCGGGACAGGGCAGAACACTGAAGCTTTCTTT. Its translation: CASSPGTGQNTEAFF.

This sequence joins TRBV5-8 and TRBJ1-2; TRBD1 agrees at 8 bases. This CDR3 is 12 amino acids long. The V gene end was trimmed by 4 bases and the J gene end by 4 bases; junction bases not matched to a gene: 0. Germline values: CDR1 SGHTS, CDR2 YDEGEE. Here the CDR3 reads CASSGTGYGYTF. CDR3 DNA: TGTGCCAGCAGCGGGACAGGCTATGGCTACACCTTC. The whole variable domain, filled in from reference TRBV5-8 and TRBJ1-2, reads EAGVTQSPTHLIKTRGQQATLRCSPISGHTSVYWYQQALGLGLQFLLWYDEGEERNRGNFPPRFSGRQFPNYSSELNVNALELEDSALYLCASSGTGYGYTFGSGTRLTVV.

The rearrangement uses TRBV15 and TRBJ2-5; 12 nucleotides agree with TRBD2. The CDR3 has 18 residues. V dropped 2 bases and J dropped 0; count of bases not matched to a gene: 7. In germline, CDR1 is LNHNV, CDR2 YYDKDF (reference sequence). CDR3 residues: CATSRSPTSGGHQETQYF. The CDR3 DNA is TGTGCCACCAGCAGATCCCCCACTAGCGGGGGGCACCAAGAGACCCAGTACTTC.

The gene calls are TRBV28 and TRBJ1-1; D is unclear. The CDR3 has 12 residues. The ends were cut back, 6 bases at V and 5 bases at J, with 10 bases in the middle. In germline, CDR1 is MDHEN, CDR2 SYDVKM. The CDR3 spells CASRVGGTEAFF. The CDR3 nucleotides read TGTGCCAGCAGGGTGGGCGGGACTGAAGCTTTCTTT.

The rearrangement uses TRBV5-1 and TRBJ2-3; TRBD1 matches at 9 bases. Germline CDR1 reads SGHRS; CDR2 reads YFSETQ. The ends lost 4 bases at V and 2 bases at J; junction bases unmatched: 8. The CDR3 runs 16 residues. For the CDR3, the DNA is TGCGCCAGCAGCATGCCCGGGACAGGGACCACAGATACGCAGTATTTT. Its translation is CASSMPGTGTTDTQYF.

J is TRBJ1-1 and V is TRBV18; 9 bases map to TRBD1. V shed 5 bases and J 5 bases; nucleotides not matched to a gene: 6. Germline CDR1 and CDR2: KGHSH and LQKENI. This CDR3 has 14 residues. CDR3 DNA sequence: TGTGCCAGCTCAACGACAGGGGGGAAAACTGAAGCTTTCTTT. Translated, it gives CASSTTGGKTEAFF.

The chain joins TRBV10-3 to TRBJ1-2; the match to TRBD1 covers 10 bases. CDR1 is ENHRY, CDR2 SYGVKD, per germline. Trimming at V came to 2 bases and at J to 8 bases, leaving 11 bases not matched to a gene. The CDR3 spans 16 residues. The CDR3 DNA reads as TGTGCCATCAGTGAGAGTTTCCGGGACAGGGGCCGGGGCTACACCTTC. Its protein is CAISESFRDRGRGYTF.

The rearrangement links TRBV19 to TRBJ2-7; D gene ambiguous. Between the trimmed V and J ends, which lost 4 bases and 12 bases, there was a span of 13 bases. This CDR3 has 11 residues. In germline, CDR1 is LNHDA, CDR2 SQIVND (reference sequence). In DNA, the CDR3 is TGTGCCAGTAGTAATCCGACTTCGATGTACTTC. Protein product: CASSNPTSMYF.

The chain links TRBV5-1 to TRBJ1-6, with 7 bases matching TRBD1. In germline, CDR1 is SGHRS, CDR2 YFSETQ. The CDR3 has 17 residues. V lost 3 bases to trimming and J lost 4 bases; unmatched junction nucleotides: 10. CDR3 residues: CASSSGQPKPYNSPLHF. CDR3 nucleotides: TGCGCCAGCAGCTCGGGACAGCCGAAGCCTTATAATTCACCCCTCCACTTT.

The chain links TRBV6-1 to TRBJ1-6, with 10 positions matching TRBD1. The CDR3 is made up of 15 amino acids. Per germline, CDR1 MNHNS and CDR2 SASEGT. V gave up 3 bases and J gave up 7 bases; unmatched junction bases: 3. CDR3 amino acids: CASSDRDRGNSPLHF. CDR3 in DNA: TGTGCCAGCAGTGATCGGGACAGGGGAAATTCACCCCTCCACTTT.

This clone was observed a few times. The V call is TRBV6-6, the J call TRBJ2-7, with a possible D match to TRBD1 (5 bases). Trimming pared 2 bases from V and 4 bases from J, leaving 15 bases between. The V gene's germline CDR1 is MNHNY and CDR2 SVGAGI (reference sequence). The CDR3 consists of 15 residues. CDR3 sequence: CASSYGVTEEYEQYF. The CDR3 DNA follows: TGTGCCAGCAGTTACGGGGTGACAGAAGAATACGAGCAGTACTTC.

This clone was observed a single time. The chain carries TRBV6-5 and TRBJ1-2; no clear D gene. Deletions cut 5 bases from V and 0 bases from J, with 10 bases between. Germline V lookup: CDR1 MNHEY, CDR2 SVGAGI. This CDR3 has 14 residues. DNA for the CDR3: TGTGCCAGCAGTAACGACGGGGCTAACTATGGCTACACCTTC. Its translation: CASSNDGANYGYTF.

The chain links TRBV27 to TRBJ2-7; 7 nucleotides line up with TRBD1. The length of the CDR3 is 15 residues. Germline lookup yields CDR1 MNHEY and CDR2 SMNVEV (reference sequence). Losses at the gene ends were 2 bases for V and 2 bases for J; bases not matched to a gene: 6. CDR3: CASSLLQGPAYEQYF. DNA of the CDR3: TGTGCCAGCAGTTTACTACAGGGGCCAGCCTACGAGCAGTACTTC.

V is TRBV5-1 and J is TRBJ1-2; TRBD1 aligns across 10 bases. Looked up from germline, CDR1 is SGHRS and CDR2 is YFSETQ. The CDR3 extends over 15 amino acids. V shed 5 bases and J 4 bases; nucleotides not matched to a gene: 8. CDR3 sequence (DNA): TGCGCCAGCAGTCCGGCGGGACAGGGGCTCTATGGCTACACCTTC. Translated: CASSPAGQGLYGYTF.

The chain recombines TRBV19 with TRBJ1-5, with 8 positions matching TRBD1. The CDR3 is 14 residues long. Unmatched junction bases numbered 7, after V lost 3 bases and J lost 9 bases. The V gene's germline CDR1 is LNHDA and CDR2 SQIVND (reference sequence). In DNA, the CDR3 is TGTGCCAGTAGTATGTCCCAGGGGGCAGGGCCCCAGCATTTT. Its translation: CASSMSQGAGPQHF.

DNA for the CDR3: TGTGCCAGCAGCACCCTGACAGGGGGCGGTAATGAAGCTTTCTTT. Protein product: CASSTLTGGGNEAFF. This chain joins TRBV6-5 and TRBJ1-1; TRBD1 agrees at 10 bases. V shed 6 bases and J 7 bases; nucleotides not matched to a gene: 11. The CDR3 spans 15 residues. Looked up from germline, CDR1 is MNHEY and CDR2 is SVGAGI.

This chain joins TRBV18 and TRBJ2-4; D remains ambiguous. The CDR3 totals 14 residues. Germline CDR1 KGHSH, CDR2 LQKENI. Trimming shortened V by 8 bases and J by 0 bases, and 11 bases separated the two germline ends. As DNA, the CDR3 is TGTGCCAGCGCGCTGGAGCTAGCCAAAAACATTCAGTACTTC. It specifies CASALELAKNIQYF.

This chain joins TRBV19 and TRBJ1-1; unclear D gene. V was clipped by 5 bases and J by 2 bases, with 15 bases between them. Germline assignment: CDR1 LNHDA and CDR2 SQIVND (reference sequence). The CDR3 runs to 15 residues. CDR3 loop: CASSYDGLVNTEAFF. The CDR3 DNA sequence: TGTGCCAGTAGTTATGACGGACTAGTCAACACTGAAGCTTTCTTT.

The CDR3 reads CASSLPAGGFYNEQFF. In DNA, the CDR3 is TGCGCCAGCAGCTTGCCTGCGGGGGGGTTCTACAATGAGCAGTTCTTC. This chain links TRBV5-1 with TRBJ2-1, with 9 positions matching TRBD2. V gave up 1 base and J gave up 3 bases; unmatched junction bases: 5. Germline V gives CDR1 SGHRS, CDR2 YFSETQ. The CDR3 covers 16 residues.

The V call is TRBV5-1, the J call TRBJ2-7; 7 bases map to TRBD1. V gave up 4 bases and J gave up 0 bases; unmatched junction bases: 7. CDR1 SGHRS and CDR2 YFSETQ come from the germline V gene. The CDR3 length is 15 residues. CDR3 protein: CASSLGPGGSYEQYF. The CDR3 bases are TGCGCCAGCAGCCTGGGGCCAGGGGGCTCCTACGAGCAGTACTTC.

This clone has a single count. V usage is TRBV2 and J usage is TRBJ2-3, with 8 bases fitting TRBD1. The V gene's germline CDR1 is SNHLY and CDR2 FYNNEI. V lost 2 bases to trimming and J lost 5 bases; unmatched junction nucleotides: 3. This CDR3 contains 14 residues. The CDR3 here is CASSEQGAIDTQYF. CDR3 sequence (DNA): TGTGCCAGCAGTGAACAGGGGGCTATAGATACGCAGTATTTT. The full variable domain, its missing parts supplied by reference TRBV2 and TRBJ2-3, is EPEVTQTPSHQVTQMGQEVILRCVPISNHLYFYWYRQILGQKVEFLVSFYNNEISEKSEIFDDQFSVERPDGSNFTLKIRSTKLEDSAMYFCASSEQGAIDTQYFGPGTRLTVL.

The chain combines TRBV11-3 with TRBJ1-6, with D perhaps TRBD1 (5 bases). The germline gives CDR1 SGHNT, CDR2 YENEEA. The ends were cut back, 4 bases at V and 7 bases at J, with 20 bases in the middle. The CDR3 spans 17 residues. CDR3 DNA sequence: TGTGCCAGCAGCTCCTCCCCCCGACAGAAGGGAAATTCACCCCTCCACTTT. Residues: CASSSSPRQKGNSPLHF.

The CDR3 loop reads CASTLGGGNTIYF. The CDR3 nucleotides are TGTGCCTCAACCTTAGGAGGTGGAAACACCATATATTTT. The chain has TRBV30 and TRBJ1-3; no clear D. The CDR3 is made up of 13 amino acids. The germline V gene encodes CDR1 GTSNPN and CDR2 SVGIG (reference sequence). V was trimmed by 7 bases and J by 3 bases, leaving 13 bases between them.

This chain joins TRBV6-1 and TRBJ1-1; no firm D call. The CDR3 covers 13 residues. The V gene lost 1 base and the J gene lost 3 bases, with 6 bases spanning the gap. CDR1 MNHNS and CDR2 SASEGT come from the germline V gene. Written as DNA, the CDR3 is TGTGCCAGCAGTGAAGTCAGGTACACTGAAGCTTTCTTT. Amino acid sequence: CASSEVRYTEAFF.

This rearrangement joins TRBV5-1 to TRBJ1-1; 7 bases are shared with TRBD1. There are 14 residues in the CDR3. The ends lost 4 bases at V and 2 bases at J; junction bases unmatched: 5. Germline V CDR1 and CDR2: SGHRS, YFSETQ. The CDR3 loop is CASSPGQTNTEAFF. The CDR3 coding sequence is TGCGCCAGCAGCCCGGGACAGACAAACACTGAAGCTTTCTTT.

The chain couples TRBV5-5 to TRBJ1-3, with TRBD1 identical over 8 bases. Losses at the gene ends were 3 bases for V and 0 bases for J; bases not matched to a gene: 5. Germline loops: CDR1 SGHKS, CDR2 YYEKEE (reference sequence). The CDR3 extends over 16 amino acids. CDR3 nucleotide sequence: TGTGCCAGCAGCTACCAGGGGGCGTACTCTGGAAACACCATATATTTT. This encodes CASSYQGAYSGNTIYF.